This T cell receptor (beta chain) emerged from a study of cytomegalovirus exposure and HLA in healthy donors. Looked up from germline, CDR1 is SGHNT and CDR2 is YENEEA. V lost 2 bases to trimming and J lost 1 base, with 8 bases between them. This CDR3 is 15 amino acids long. Data came from immunoSEQ multiplex PCR; TCRdb stores just in-frame clones and leaves some out. This sample has 90,000 or so clones, with 95% to 97% found just once. The chain joins TRBV11-3 to TRBJ2-2; D not certain. The material sequenced was PBMCs. This TCR was recovered from a man younger than 30 in good health and CMV-seronegative. Here the CDR3 DNA reads TGTGCCAGCAGCTTAAGATACTGGAACACCGGGGAGCTGTTTTTT. This gives the protein CASSLRYWNTGELFF.